This T cell receptor beta chain stems from a study of shared clonotypes between healthy human individuals. The CDR3 contains 14 residues. Per germline, CDR1 SNHLY and CDR2 FYNNEI. V was cut by 3 bases and J by 8 bases, with 14 bases left in between. Generated by immunoSEQ multiplex PCR, the TCRdb table keeps only in-frame clones and is missing some. Found here are 2 million or so clones, roughly 94% of them singletons; the top ten hold 0.13%. This chain links TRBV2 with TRBJ2-1; D is unclear. Source material: naive CD4+ T cells sorted from blood. The subset: CD45RA+ positively selected. The sequence came from a man younger than 35 in good health. Here the CDR3 DNA reads TGTGCCAGCAGTGAGGAACGCAACGGCGATGAGCAGTTCTTC. Its protein product is CASSEERNGDEQFF.